Following are 28 T cell receptor beta chains from one sample sequenced in a study of T cells in Graves' hyperthyroidism and ophthalmopathy. Amplification of TCR beta CDR3 regions used RNA as the template. With the HTBI primer set, the TCR CDR3 went through a first round of RT-PCR. MiXCR, applied by TCRdb to the multiplex PCR reads, yields one record per CDR3 protein. The sample records hundreds of thousands of distinct CDR3 sequences, less than 20% being singletons. Sequencing input: blood. These receptors were collected from a young woman with Graves' hyperthyroidism.

The table lists this clonotype with many counts. Its ends do not fully match the called genes, so a read error is possible. This sequence joins TRBV18 and TRBJ2-2; D possibly corresponds to TRBD1 (5 bases). Germline V lookup: CDR1 KGHSH, CDR2 LQKENI. The CDR3 totals 14 residues. In nucleotides, the CDR3 is TGTGCCAGCTCACCCAGGACGGACACAGGGGAGCTGTTTTTT. Encoded protein: CASSPRTDTGELFF.

Ten or more counts support this clonotype. CDR3 bases: TGCGCCAGCAGCTTACAGGGGAACACAGATACGCAGTATTTT. Its protein is CASSLQGNTDTQYF. The genes are TRBV5-1 and TRBJ2-3; 7 bases line up with TRBD1. V was clipped by 2 bases and J by 2 bases; unmatched bases: 2. Germline assignment: CDR1 SGHRS and CDR2 YFSETQ. The CDR3 contains 14 residues.

V usage is TRBV7-9 and J usage is TRBJ2-4; TRBD1 matches at 9 bases. Germline CDR1 and CDR2: SEHNR and FQNEAQ (reference sequence). The CDR3 covers 16 residues. V shed 4 bases, J shed 3 bases, and the junction held 7 bases outside the gene matches. CDR3 bases: TGTGCCAGCAGCTCGGGACAGGGTTCGGGCAAAAACATTCAGTACTTC. Translated: CASSSGQGSGKNIQYF.

This clonotype was recorded many times. The gene calls are TRBV6-1 and TRBJ1-1; D may be TRBD1 (6 bases). CDR3 length: 14 residues. Germline values: CDR1 MNHNS, CDR2 SASEGT. Trimming pared 7 bases from V and 4 bases from J, leaving 16 bases between. The CDR3 region is CASTPQGGITEAFF. The CDR3 bases are TGTGCCAGCACCCCACAGGGCGGAATCACTGAAGCTTTCTTT.

This clonotype was seen at least ten times. The chain is built from TRBV5-4 and TRBJ1-5, with D possibly being TRBD1 (5 bases). Looked up from germline, CDR1 is SGHNT and CDR2 is YYREEE (reference sequence). This CDR3 is built from 16 residues. Trimming took 1 base from V and 5 from J, leaving 16 bases between them. The CDR3 coding sequence is TGTGCCAGCAGCTTGAGGATGGGGCAGATGTATCAGCCCCAGCATTTT. Translating it yields CASSLRMGQMYQPQHF.

This clonotype showed up just a few times. This chain joins TRBV7-9 and TRBJ2-1; D unclear. CDR1 is SEHNR, CDR2 FQNEAQ, per germline (reference sequence). V was clipped by 1 base and J by 4 bases, with 14 bases between them. The CDR3 extends over 16 amino acids. The CDR3 DNA is TGTGCCAGCAGCTTAGTCCAAGCCTCCTTGTACAATGAGCAGTTCTTC. Encoded protein: CASSLVQASLYNEQFF.

This clonotype was counted ten times or more. V gene TRBV2 combines with J gene TRBJ2-7; no firm D call. Germline V gives CDR1 SNHLY, CDR2 FYNNEI. V shed 11 bases and J shed 0 bases, with 20 bases lying between them. CDR3 size: 15 residues. The CDR3 sequence is CASLGGFPSSYEQYF. The CDR3 nucleotides read TGTGCCTCCTTGGGCGGATTTCCCAGCTCCTACGAGCAGTACTTC. The full variable domain, with the rest looked up from reference TRBV2 and TRBJ2-7, is EPEVTQTPSHQVTQMGQEVILRCVPISNHLYFYWYRQILGQKVEFLVSFYNNEISEKSEIFDDQFSVERPDGSNFTLKIRSTKLEDSAMYFCASLGGFPSSYEQYFGPGTRLTVT.

This chain uses TRBV5-5 with TRBJ1-6; D remains unclear. V was clipped by 2 bases and J by 3 bases, with 12 bases between them. This CDR3 contains 16 residues. The germline V gene encodes CDR1 SGHKS and CDR2 YYEKEE (reference sequence). The CDR3 DNA follows: TGTGCCAGCAGCTTCGAGCTCCTCAACTATAATTCACCCCTCCACTTT. Protein product: CASSFELLNYNSPLHF.

In this sample, this clonotype turned up a few times. The chain joins TRBV19 to TRBJ2-7, with 15 bases that match TRBD2. The germline V gene has CDR1 LNHDA and CDR2 SQIVND (reference sequence). The CDR3 has 19 residues. The V gene end was trimmed by 7 bases and the J gene end by 3 bases; junction bases not matched to a gene: 16. CDR3 DNA: TGTGCCAGTATCAAAAGGACTAGCGGGAGGGAATCGATAAGCTACGAGCAGTACTTC. Translating it yields CASIKRTSGRESISYEQYF.

The CDR3 coding sequence is TGTGCCAGCACGGCTAGCGGGGGGGCGGTCACCGGGGAGCTGTTTTTT. Translation: CASTASGGAVTGELFF. This chain connects TRBV7-2 to TRBJ2-2; 12 nucleotides line up with TRBD2. Unmatched junction bases numbered 7, after V lost 7 bases and J lost 4 bases. The CDR3 covers 16 residues. Germline loops: CDR1 SGHTA, CDR2 FQGNSA.

This clonotype was observed a handful of times. J is TRBJ2-5 and V is TRBV7-8; TRBD2 matches at 7 bases. Germline V CDR1 and CDR2: SGHVS, FQNEAQ. J lost 5 bases, V lost 7 bases, and 10 bases had no gene match. The CDR3 covers 14 residues. CDR3 sequence reads: CASNPGLFFETQYF. CDR3 coding DNA: TGTGCCAGCAACCCGGGACTATTCTTCGAGACCCAGTACTTC. Variable domain in full (rest from reference TRBV7-8 and TRBJ2-5): GAGVSQSPRYKVAKRGQDVALRCDPISGHVSLFWYQQALGQGPEFLTYFQNEAQLDKSGLPSDRFFAERPEGSVSTLKIQRTQQEDSAVYLCASNPGLFFETQYFGPGTRLLVL.

The chain has TRBV11-3 and TRBJ2-5; D is ambiguous. V was shortened by 6 bases and J by 2 bases, with 16 bases between the two germline ends. The CDR3 runs to 15 residues. Germline CDR1 reads SGHNT; CDR2 reads YENEEA. The CDR3 DNA reads TGTGCCAGCAGTCGAGACCCCGGGCCACAAGAGACCCAGTACTTC. Its translation: CASSRDPGPQETQYF.

This clonotype was seen a handful of times. J is TRBJ1-6 and V is TRBV6-1; unclear D gene. The germline gives CDR1 MNHNS, CDR2 SASEGT. Trimming shortened V by 8 bases and J by 3 bases, and 11 bases separated the two germline ends. The CDR3 consists of 14 residues. The CDR3 DNA is TGTGCCAGCGGCCGCTCCGGCTATAATTCACCCCTCCACTTT. It codes for CASGRSGYNSPLHF.

This chain uses TRBV29-1 with TRBJ2-3; tentatively, D is TRBD1 or TRBD2 (6 bases each). Germline assignment: CDR1 SQVTM and CDR2 ANQGSEA. V dropped 6 bases and J dropped 3 bases, with 16 bases sitting between them. The length of the CDR3 is 14 residues. The CDR3 coding sequence is TGCAGCGTAGCCGGAGGGGGTGGTACAGATACGCAGTATTTT. Protein product: CSVAGGGGTDTQYF.

A few counts support this clonotype. V gene TRBV7-2 combines with J gene TRBJ1-2; 9 bases map to TRBD1. J lost 8 bases, V lost 7 bases, and 11 bases had no gene match. CDR3 size: 14 residues. Germline V gives CDR1 SGHTA, CDR2 FQGNSA. CDR3 protein: CASTRTGGFRGYTF. The CDR3 bases are TGTGCCAGCACCCGAACAGGGGGCTTCCGCGGCTACACCTTC. The full variable domain, completed using reference TRBV7-2 and TRBJ1-2, is GAGVSQSPSNKVTEKGKDVELRCDPISGHTALYWYRQSLGQGLEFLIYFQGNSAPDKSGLPSDRFSAERTGGSVSTLTIQRTQQEDSAVYLCASTRTGGFRGYTFGSGTRLTVV.

The V and J genes are TRBV15 and TRBJ2-1; D is undetermined. Looked up from germline, CDR1 is LNHNV and CDR2 is YYDKDF (reference sequence). Between the trimmed V and J ends, which lost 3 bases and 0 bases, there was a span of 9 bases. This CDR3 region has 15 residues. In DNA form, the CDR3 reads TGTGCCACCAGCAGGGTCTATCGCTCCTACAATGAGCAGTTCTTC. It codes for CATSRVYRSYNEQFF.

The V call is TRBV6-2 or TRBV6-3, the J call TRBJ1-3; 8 bases agree with TRBD1. The CDR3 is 12 amino acids. Germline V gene sequence: CDR1 MNHEY, CDR2 SVGEGT. With V trimmed by 6 bases and J by 13 bases, 8 bases remained unmatched. CDR3 residues: CASRYGRDRIYF. In DNA form, the CDR3 reads TGTGCCAGCAGATACGGCCGGGACAGGATATATTTT.

This clonotype came up a few times. The chain uses TRBV5-1 and TRBJ2-3; TRBD2 aligns across 11 bases. V dropped 3 bases and J dropped 5; count of bases not matched to a gene: 11. This CDR3 is 17 amino acids long. CDR1 is SGHRS and CDR2 is YFSETQ in the germline V gene. The chain's CDR3 is CASSYTSASGGIDTQYF. CDR3 nucleotides: TGCGCCAGCAGCTATACTTCGGCTAGCGGGGGGATAGATACGCAGTATTTT.

This clonotype was recorded many times. The rearrangement links TRBV20-1 to TRBJ2-3; TRBD2 matches 9 bases. The V and J ends lost 4 bases and 2 bases, in that order; junction bases with no gene match: 4. The CDR3 is made up of 14 amino acids. Germline V lookup: CDR1 DFQATT, CDR2 SNEGSKA (reference sequence). The CDR3 sequence is CSATASGVTDTQYF. The CDR3 bases are TGCAGTGCTACAGCTAGCGGGGTCACAGATACGCAGTATTTT.

Regarding this clonotype: A much more abundant neighbour one base away suggests this may be a read error. This rearrangement joins TRBV11-2 to TRBJ2-7, with a weak D call TRBD1 (6 bases). Germline V gene data show CDR1 as SGHAT and CDR2 as FQNNGV. This CDR3 is built from 16 residues. The V end was cut by 0 bases, the J end by 3 bases, with 15 bases between. DNA of the CDR3: TGTGCCAGCAGCTTAGAGGCACAGGGTCCGTTCTACGAGCAGTACTTC. It is translated as CASSLEAQGPFYEQYF.

A word on this clonotype: The junction shows a germline mismatch at one end, possibly a read error. V and J are TRBV28 and TRBJ2-1, with 7 bases aligning to TRBD2. This CDR3 is built from 14 residues. Germline loops: CDR1 MDHEN, CDR2 SYDVKM. The CDR3 DNA sequence: TGTCCCAGCAGGCGACTAGCCTCCTACAATGAGCAGTTCTTC. It yields the protein CPSRRLASYNEQFF.

This clonotype was seen ten or more times. This chain uses TRBV3-1 with TRBJ2-2, with D maybe TRBD2 (7 bases). The germline CDR1 and CDR2 sequences are LGHDT and YNNKEL (reference sequence). V gave up 2 bases and J gave up 4 bases, with 17 bases separating them. The CDR3 is 17 amino acids. CDR3 bases: TGTGCCAGCAGCCAACCGGTAGGAGGGGGGGGCACCGGGGAGCTGTTTTTT. Protein sequence: CASSQPVGGGGTGELFF. The full variable domain, its missing parts supplied by reference TRBV3-1 and TRBJ2-2, is DTAVSQTPKYLVTQMGNDKSIKCEQNLGHDTMYWYKQDSKKFLKIMFSYNNKELIINETVPNRFSPKSPDKAHLNLHINSLELGDSAVYFCASSQPVGGGGTGELFFGEGSRLTVL.

On this clonotype: A much larger clone differs from this one at a single base, so this may be a read error. The chain recombines TRBV18 with TRBJ1-2; TRBD1 agrees at 11 bases. This CDR3 region has 15 residues. Looked up from germline, CDR1 is KGHSH and CDR2 is LQKENI. CDR3 region: CASPGQGAPNYGYAF. The DNA of the CDR3 is TGTGCCAGCCCAGGACAGGGGGCACCTAACTATGGCTACGCCTTC.

This clonotype was picked up many times. The chain recombines TRBV7-3 with TRBJ2-3, with D tentatively TRBD2 (6 bases). Trimming took 2 bases from V and 2 from J, leaving 11 bases between them. Germline-derived CDR1 and CDR2 are SGHTA and FQGTGA. CDR3 size: 15 residues. The CDR3 is CASSLLRGNTDTQYF. CDR3 DNA: TGTGCCAGCAGCTTATTGCGGGGCAACACAGATACGCAGTATTTT.

As to this clonotype: This may come from a read error, since a much larger clone is one base off. The V and J genes are TRBV12-3 or TRBV12-4 and TRBJ2-3, with unresolved D. This CDR3 has 16 residues. The CDR3 protein is CASRKLRSLCTDMQYF. Written as DNA, the CDR3 is TGTGCCAGCAGAAAGTTGAGGTCGCTCTGCACAGATATGCAGTATTTT.

Points on this clonotype: One junction end does not reproduce the germline sequence, and a read error may be involved. The CDR3 DNA sequence: TGTGCCAGCAGCTTCCGGGACACAATTAACTTC. Translation: CASSFRDTINF. V gene TRBV5-4 combines with J gene TRBJ2-5; a weak D match, TRBD1 (6 bases). The CDR3 consists of 11 residues. In germline, CDR1 is SGHNT, CDR2 YYREEE (reference sequence).

V usage is TRBV3-1 and J usage is TRBJ1-3; TRBD1 aligns across 7 bases. V lost 5 bases and J lost 1; bases outside the gene matches: 8. This CDR3 has 16 amino acids. CDR1 and CDR2 (germline): LGHDT, YNNKEL (reference sequence). CDR3 in amino acids: CASSSGQRISGNTIYF. The CDR3 bases are TGTGCCAGCAGCTCGGGACAGAGGATTTCTGGAAACACCATATATTTT.

CDR3 in amino acids: CASSQVNRGGEAFF. DNA of the CDR3: TGTGCCAGCAGCCAAGTGAACAGGGGGGGTGAAGCTTTCTTT. The chain has TRBV4-2 and TRBJ1-1; 8 nucleotides agree with TRBD1. Germline values: CDR1 LGHNA, CDR2 YNFKEQ. V trimming: 1 base; J trimming: 7 bases; junction bases outside the gene matches: 5. This CDR3 contains 14 residues.